These 24 T cell receptor beta chains originate from one sample sequenced in a study of HIV-infected patients and healthy controls. TCRdb analysed the 5' RACE reads with MiXCR anew, one entry per CDR3 protein. The sample lists some 67,000 distinct CDR3 sequences; around 16% were seen once. What was sequenced was CD4+ T cells from blood. These receptors all come from a human donor in good health.

The rearrangement uses TRBV19 and TRBJ2-6, with D possibly being TRBD2 (5 bases). Trimming removed 3 bases at V and 1 base at J, with 10 bases between. Germline-derived CDR1 and CDR2 are LNHDA and SQIVND (reference sequence). This CDR3 has 16 amino acids. In DNA, the CDR3 is TGTGCCAGTAGTATTTTCTCGGGATCTGGGGCCAACGTCCTGACTTTC. Translation: CASSIFSGSGANVLTF.

This chain uses TRBV19 with TRBJ2-7; D not certain. CDR1 and CDR2 (germline): LNHDA, SQIVND (reference sequence). The V end lost 4 bases, the J end lost 2 bases, and 12 bases lay between the germline ends. This CDR3 spans 14 amino acids. The CDR3 region has the DNA TGTGCCAGTAGTACGGACGGTCCCCCCTACGAGCAGTACTTC. It encodes CASSTDGPPYEQYF. The variable domain in full, with the rest retrieved from reference TRBV19 and TRBJ2-7, is DGGITQSPKYLFRKEGQNVTLSCEQNLNHDAMYWYRQDPGQGLRLIYYSQIVNDFQKGDIAEGYSVSREKKESFPLTVTSAQKNPTAFYLCASSTDGPPYEQYFGPGTRLTVT.

J is TRBJ2-1 and V is TRBV2, with 12 nucleotides matching TRBD1. In germline, CDR1 is SNHLY, CDR2 FYNNEI. V dropped 2 bases and J dropped 7; count of bases not matched to a gene: 21. The CDR3 consists of 21 residues. The CDR3 is CASSEIQTGTGGEEAQNEQFF. DNA for the CDR3: TGTGCCAGCAGTGAAATACAAACCGGGACAGGGGGCGAAGAAGCCCAAAATGAGCAGTTCTTC.

This rearrangement joins TRBV7-6 to TRBJ2-2, with D unclear. CDR3 length equals 12 residues. V was trimmed by 3 bases and J by 6 bases, leaving 5 bases between them. Germline V gene lookup returns CDR1 SGHVS and CDR2 FNYEAQ. CDR3 region: CASSFPAGELFF. For the CDR3, the DNA is TGTGCCAGCAGCTTCCCAGCCGGGGAGCTGTTTTTT.

The chain carries TRBV6-6 and TRBJ2-4; 12 nucleotides agree with TRBD2. After removal of 6 bases from V and 7 bases from J, the junction contained 7 bases not matched to a gene. Germline CDR1 MNHNY, CDR2 SVGAGI (reference sequence). CDR3 length: 15 residues. CDR3 sequence reads: CASSSMGLAGNIQYF. CDR3 nucleotides: TGTGCCAGCAGCAGTATGGGACTAGCGGGCAACATTCAGTACTTC.

This clonotype has ten or more counts. The chain couples TRBV7-9 to TRBJ1-2; TRBD1 matches 10 bases. The length of the CDR3 is 16 residues. Unmatched junction bases numbered 10, after V lost 2 bases and J lost 7 bases. CDR1 and CDR2 (germline): SEHNR, FQNEAQ (reference sequence). The CDR3 loop is CASSLHRDRGSGGYTF. For the CDR3, the DNA is TGTGCCAGCAGCTTACACCGGGACAGGGGATCCGGTGGCTACACCTTC.

This clonotype appeared a few times. V gene TRBV29-1 combines with J gene TRBJ1-1; D is possibly TRBD1 (5 bases). Germline lookup yields CDR1 SQVTM and CDR2 ANQGSEA. The CDR3 extends over 13 amino acids. The V end was cut by 2 bases, the J end by 3 bases, with 10 bases between. The CDR3 protein is CSVEKQVHTEAFF. The DNA for the CDR3 is TGCAGCGTTGAAAAACAGGTGCACACTGAAGCTTTCTTT.

This clonotype showed up many times. V usage is TRBV6-2 or TRBV6-3 and J usage is TRBJ2-1; D gene unclear. Germline-derived CDR1 and CDR2 are MNHEY and SVGEGT. Deletions cut 2 bases from V and 7 bases from J, with 6 bases between. This CDR3 comprises 12 residues. CDR3 sequence: CASSYNQNEQFF. The CDR3 nucleotides are TGTGCCAGCAGTTACAATCAGAATGAGCAGTTCTTC.

The V gene is TRBV19, the J gene TRBJ1-6, with 7 bases aligning to TRBD1. Germline V lookup: CDR1 LNHDA, CDR2 SQIVND (reference sequence). With V trimmed by 6 bases and J by 5 bases, 1 base remained unmatched. The length of the CDR3 is 13 residues. CDR3 sequence: CASRGQNNSPLHF. DNA for the CDR3: TGTGCCAGTAGGGGACAGAATAATTCACCCCTCCACTTT.

This clonotype was counted a few times. The chain has TRBV20-1 and TRBJ2-1, with TRBD2 matching over 9 bases. Germline CDR1 is DFQATT and CDR2 is SNEGSKA (reference sequence). J was trimmed by 8 bases and V by 6 bases; bases with no gene match: 14. There are 15 residues in the CDR3. Here the CDR3 DNA reads TGCAGTGCCCTTTTCGGGGCGGGAGGGCCCGATGAGCAGTTCTTC. Protein sequence: CSALFGAGGPDEQFF.

This clonotype was observed a few times. This chain links TRBV7-3 with TRBJ2-1; 14 bases are shared with TRBD2. The CDR3 has 17 residues. Unmatched junction bases numbered 5, after V lost 0 bases and J lost 7 bases. Germline V gene sequence: CDR1 SGHTA, CDR2 FQGTGA. CDR3 in amino acids: CASSLTPGTSGRNEQFF. The DNA of the CDR3 is TGTGCCAGCAGCTTAACACCCGGGACTAGCGGGAGAAATGAGCAGTTCTTC.

The chain combines TRBV19 with TRBJ1-3; maybe TRBD1 (5 bases). V was cut by 8 bases and J by 0 bases, with 14 bases left in between. This CDR3 has 15 residues. The germline CDR1 and CDR2 sequences are LNHDA and SQIVND (reference sequence). The CDR3 loop reads CASRPRVNSGNTIYF. The CDR3 coding sequence is TGTGCCAGTCGCCCCAGGGTGAACTCTGGAAACACCATATATTTT.

This rearrangement joins TRBV19 to TRBJ2-2, with 8 bases lining up with TRBD1. The CDR3 spans 16 residues. Losses at the gene ends were 2 bases for V and 2 bases for J; bases not matched to a gene: 4. The V gene's germline CDR1 is LNHDA and CDR2 SQIVND (reference sequence). The CDR3 sequence: CASSIRQGFNTGELFF. The CDR3 bases are TGTGCCAGTAGTATACGACAGGGGTTCAACACCGGGGAGCTGTTTTTT.

This chain uses TRBV3-1 with TRBJ2-1, with TRBD2 identical over 11 bases. Germline assignment: CDR1 LGHDT and CDR2 YNNKEL (reference sequence). After removal of 0 bases from V and 7 bases from J, the junction contained 8 bases not matched to a gene. There are 17 residues in the CDR3. In nucleotides, the CDR3 is TGTGCCAGCAGCCAAGAGCTTTTAGCGGGAGGGCCTAATGAGCAGTTCTTC. It yields the protein CASSQELLAGGPNEQFF.

There are a few counts of this clonotype. The chain has TRBV7-9 and TRBJ1-2, with unresolved D. Between the trimmed V and J ends, which lost 2 bases and 4 bases, there was a span of 8 bases. The CDR3 spans 13 residues. Germline lookup yields CDR1 SEHNR and CDR2 FQNEAQ (reference sequence). The chain's CDR3 is CASSLNDGYGYTF. The CDR3 DNA reads as TGTGCCAGCAGCTTAAACGACGGCTATGGCTACACCTTC.

There are a few counts of this clonotype. The chain has TRBV12-3 or TRBV12-4 and TRBJ2-1; TRBD2 might be the D (5 bases). This CDR3 contains 16 residues. The V and J ends lost 2 bases and 3 bases respectively, with 14 bases between them. The CDR3 is CASSLMALELYNEQFF. The CDR3 coding sequence is TGTGCCAGCAGTTTAATGGCACTAGAACTCTACAATGAGCAGTTCTTC.

Concerning this clonotype itself: An end of the junction does not agree with germline; a read error may underlie this. The V gene is TRBV7-7, the J gene TRBJ2-5, with D tentatively TRBD1 (6 bases). The CDR3 consists of 14 residues. Per germline, CDR1 SSHAT and CDR2 FNYEAQ (reference sequence). The CDR3 is CASSVTGTQETQYF. The CDR3 region has the DNA TGTGCTAGCAGCGTAACAGGGACCCAAGAGACCCAGTACTTC.

The chain uses TRBV28 and TRBJ1-3; weak D call: TRBD1 (6 bases). Trimming shortened V by 6 bases and J by 3 bases, and 15 bases separated the two germline ends. Germline V CDR1 and CDR2: MDHEN, SYDVKM. The CDR3 contains 15 residues. The CDR3 bases are TGTGCCAGCAGGAACGACAGGACGGGTGGAAACACCATATATTTT. Protein: CASRNDRTGGNTIYF.

This clonotype appeared a few times. V gene TRBV6-5 combines with J gene TRBJ2-7; the D gene could be TRBD1 or TRBD2 (6 bases each). The V and J ends lost 0 bases and 2 bases respectively, with 14 bases between them. CDR1 MNHEY and CDR2 SVGAGI come from the germline V gene. This CDR3 has 16 residues. The CDR3 region has the DNA TGTGCCAGCAGTTACTCGATCTTTAGGGGGGCCTACGAGCAGTACTTC. Its protein product is CASSYSIFRGAYEQYF.

This clonotype was seen a handful of times. This chain connects TRBV7-9 to TRBJ2-2; perhaps TRBD2 as D (5 bases). Trimming shortened V by 3 bases and J by 6 bases, and 23 bases separated the two germline ends. The germline V gene has CDR1 SEHNR and CDR2 FQNEAQ (reference sequence). The CDR3 is made up of 18 amino acids. The CDR3 reads CASSFLQGRTVRAGELFF. The CDR3 coding sequence is TGTGCCAGCAGCTTCCTTCAAGGTCGGACTGTTCGGGCCGGGGAGCTGTTTTTT. Using reference TRBV7-9 and TRBJ2-2 for the parts outside the CDR3, the full variable domain is DTGVSQNPRHKITKRGQNVTFRCDPISEHNRLYWYRQTLGQGPEFLTYFQNEAQLEKSRLLSDRFSAERPKGSFSTLEIQRTEQGDSAMYLCASSFLQGRTVRAGELFFGEGSRLTVL.

Note on this clonotype: A much larger clone differs from this one at a single base, so this may be a read error. The CDR3 spells CATSDSYRGQGQFF. The CDR3 DNA is TGTGCCACCAGTGATTCCTACAGGGGACAAGGGCAGTTCTTC. The chain recombines TRBV24-1 with TRBJ2-1; 7 nucleotides agree with TRBD1. Germline V gene lookup returns CDR1 KGHDR and CDR2 SFDVKD. The CDR3 has 14 amino acids. The trim removed 2 bases at V and 12 bases at J, leaving 9 bases unmatched.

The gene calls are TRBV27 and TRBJ1-3, with no clear D. The CDR3 spans 11 residues. Germline V CDR1 and CDR2: MNHEY, SMNVEV (reference sequence). Trimming shortened V by 6 bases and J by 4 bases, and 4 bases separated the two germline ends. The CDR3 coding sequence is TGTGCCAGCAGGGGGGGAAACACCATATATTTT. Translating gives CASRGGNTIYF.

V and J are TRBV3-1 and TRBJ2-2, with D possibly being TRBD2 (5 bases). Germline values: CDR1 LGHDT, CDR2 YNNKEL (reference sequence). The length of the CDR3 is 12 residues. The CDR3 bases are TGTGTGTCCTCCCGGGGCACCGGGGAGCTGTTTTTT. Translation gives CVSSRGTGELFF.

The table lists this clonotype with many counts. The chain carries TRBV27 and TRBJ1-1; tentative D call: TRBD1 (6 bases). CDR1 and CDR2 from the germline V gene are MNHEY and SMNVEV (reference sequence). This CDR3 comprises 15 residues. The ends were cut back, 6 bases at V and 4 bases at J, with 18 bases in the middle. Written as DNA, the CDR3 is TGTGCCAGCAGACCTCTACAGGGTTTAGGCACTGAAGCTTTCTTT. It specifies CASRPLQGLGTEAFF.